The sample holds one count of the clone carrying this TCR beta chain. These data come from a study of blood T cell repertoires in COVID-19. Germline CDR1 reads MDHEN; CDR2 reads SYDVKM. The CDR3 is made up of 17 amino acids. Trimming removed 6 bases from V and 5 bases from J, with 23 bases in between. Generated by immunoSEQ multiplex PCR, the TCRdb table keeps only in-frame clones and is missing some. The table shows about 66,000 clones, with 82% occurring only once. The rearrangement uses TRBV28 and TRBJ1-5; the D gene is possibly TRBD1 (6 bases). Material: peripheral blood. This clonotype originated in a man aged 60 to 75 with acute or convalescent COVID-19. The CDR3: CASRPSAGGLADQPQHF. The DNA for the CDR3 is TGTGCCAGCAGGCCGAGCGCCGGGGGGCTCGCCGATCAGCCCCAGCATTTT.